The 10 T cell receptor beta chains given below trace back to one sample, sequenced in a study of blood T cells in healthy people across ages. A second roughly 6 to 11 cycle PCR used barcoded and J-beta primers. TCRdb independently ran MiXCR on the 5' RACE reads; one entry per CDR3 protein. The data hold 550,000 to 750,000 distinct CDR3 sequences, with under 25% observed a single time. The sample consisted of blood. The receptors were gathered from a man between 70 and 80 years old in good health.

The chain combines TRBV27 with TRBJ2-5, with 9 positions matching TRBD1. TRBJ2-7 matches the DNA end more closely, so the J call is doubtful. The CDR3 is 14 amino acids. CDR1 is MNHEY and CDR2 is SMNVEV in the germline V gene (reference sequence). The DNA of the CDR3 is TGTGCCAGCAGTACCTGGACAGGGGAGTACGAGCAGTACTTC. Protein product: CASSTWTGEYEQYF.

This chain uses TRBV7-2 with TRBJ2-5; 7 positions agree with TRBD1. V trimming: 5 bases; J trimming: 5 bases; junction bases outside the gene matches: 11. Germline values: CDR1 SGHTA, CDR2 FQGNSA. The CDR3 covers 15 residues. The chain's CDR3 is CASSRTATGRETQYF. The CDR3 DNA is TGTGCCAGCAGCCGTACCGCGACAGGGCGCGAGACCCAGTACTTC.

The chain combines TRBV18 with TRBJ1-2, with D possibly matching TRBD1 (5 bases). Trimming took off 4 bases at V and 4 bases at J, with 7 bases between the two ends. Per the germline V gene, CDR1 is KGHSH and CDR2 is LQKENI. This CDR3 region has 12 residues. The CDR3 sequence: CASSRGVYGYTF. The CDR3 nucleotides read TGTGCCAGCTCACGGGGGGTCTATGGCTACACCTTC.

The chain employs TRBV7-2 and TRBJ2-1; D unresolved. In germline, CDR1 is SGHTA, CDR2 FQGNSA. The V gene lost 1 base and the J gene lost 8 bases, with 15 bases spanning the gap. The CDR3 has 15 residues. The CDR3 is CASSLVSSVGYEQFF. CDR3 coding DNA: TGTGCCAGCAGCTTAGTTAGTAGTGTGGGCTATGAGCAGTTCTTC.

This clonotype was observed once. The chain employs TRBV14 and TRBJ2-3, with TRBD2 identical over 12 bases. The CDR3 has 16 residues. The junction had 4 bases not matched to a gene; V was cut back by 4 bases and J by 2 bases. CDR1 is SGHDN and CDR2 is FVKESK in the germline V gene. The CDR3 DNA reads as TGTGCCAGCAGCCTCAGGACTAGCGGGGACACAGATACGCAGTATTTT. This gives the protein CASSLRTSGDTDTQYF. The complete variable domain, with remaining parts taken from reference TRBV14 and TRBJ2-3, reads EAGVTQFPSHSVIEKGQTVTLRCDPISGHDNLYWYRRVMGKEIKFLLHFVKESKQDESGMPNNRFLAERTGGTYSTLKVQPAELEDSGVYFCASSLRTSGDTDTQYFGPGTRLTVL.

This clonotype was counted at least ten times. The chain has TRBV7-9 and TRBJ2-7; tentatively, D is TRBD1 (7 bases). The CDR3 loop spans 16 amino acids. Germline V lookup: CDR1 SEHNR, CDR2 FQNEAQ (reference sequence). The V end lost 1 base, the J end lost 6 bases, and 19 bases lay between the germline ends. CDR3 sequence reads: CASSLGSGDRRAEQYF. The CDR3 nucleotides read TGTGCCAGCAGCTTAGGATCGGGGGACAGAAGGGCCGAGCAGTACTTC.

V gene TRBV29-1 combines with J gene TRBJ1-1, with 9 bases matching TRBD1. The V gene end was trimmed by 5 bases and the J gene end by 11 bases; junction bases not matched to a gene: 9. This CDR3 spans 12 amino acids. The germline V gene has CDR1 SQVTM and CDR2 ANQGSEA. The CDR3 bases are TGCAGCGTTTCCGGGACAGGGATAGGGGCTTTCTTT. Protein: CSVSGTGIGAFF.

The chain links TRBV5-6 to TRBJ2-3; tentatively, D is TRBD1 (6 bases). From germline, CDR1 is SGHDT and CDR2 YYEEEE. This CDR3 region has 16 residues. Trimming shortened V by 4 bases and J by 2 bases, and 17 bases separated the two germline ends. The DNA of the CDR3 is TGTGCCAGCAGCATCGGACAGCTTAGATACACAGATACGCAGTATTTT. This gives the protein CASSIGQLRYTDTQYF.

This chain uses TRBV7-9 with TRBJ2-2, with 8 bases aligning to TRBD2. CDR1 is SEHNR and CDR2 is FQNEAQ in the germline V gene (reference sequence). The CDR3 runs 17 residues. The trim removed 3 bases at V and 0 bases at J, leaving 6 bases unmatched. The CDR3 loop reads CASSLGAGLANTGELFF. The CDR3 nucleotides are TGTGCCAGCAGCTTGGGGGCGGGACTAGCGAACACCGGGGAGCTGTTTTTT. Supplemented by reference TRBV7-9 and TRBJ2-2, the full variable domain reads DTGVSQNPRHKITKRGQNVTFRCDPISEHNRLYWYRQTLGQGPEFLTYFQNEAQLEKSRLLSDRFSAERPKGSFSTLEIQRTEQGDSAMYLCASSLGAGLANTGELFFGEGSRLTVL.

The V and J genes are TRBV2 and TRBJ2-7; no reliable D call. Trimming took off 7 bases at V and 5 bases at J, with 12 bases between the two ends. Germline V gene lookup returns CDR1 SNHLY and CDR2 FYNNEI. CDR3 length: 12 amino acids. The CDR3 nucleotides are TGTGCCAGCACCCAGAAGACCCACGAGCAGTACTTC. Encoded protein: CASTQKTHEQYF.